Below are 3 T cell receptor beta chains sequenced from a single sample in a study of beta chain features in type 1 diabetes. All of the isolated RNA was reverse transcribed, so expressed TCRB transcripts were sequenced. The method was immunoSEQ multiplex PCR; TCRdb's version includes in-frame clones alone and lacks a portion of them. The table records some 410,000 clones, approximately 15% of them present only once. Sequenced sample: naive CD4+ T cells from blood. Receptors originate from a man in his thirties or forties in good health.

This clone showed up just a few times. This sequence joins TRBV29-1 and TRBJ2-1; D gene uncertain. V lost 7 bases and J 0 bases, leaving 22 bases between the germline ends. The V gene's germline CDR1 is SQVTM and CDR2 ANQGSEA. The CDR3 consists of 17 residues. DNA for the CDR3: TGCAGCGCCTCCGGCACGGACCGCCCGAGCTCCTACAATGAGCAGTTCTTC. It translates to CSASGTDRPSSYNEQFF.

As DNA, the CDR3 is TGTGCCAGCAGTTACTCGAAAGTCACCTACGAGCAGTACGTC. This gives the protein CASSYSKVTYEQYV. The V gene is TRBV6-6, the J gene TRBJ2-7; D gene ambiguous. CDR1 and CDR2 from the germline V gene are MNHNY and SVGAGI (reference sequence). The length of the CDR3 is 14 residues. The V end was cut by 0 bases, the J end by 2 bases, with 8 bases between.

This clone was seen a handful of times. The rearrangement links TRBV11-2 to TRBJ2-7, with D perhaps TRBD1 (5 bases). Germline CDR1 and CDR2: SGHAT and FQNNGV. V shed 3 bases and J shed 5 bases, with 17 bases lying between them. The CDR3 has 15 residues. The CDR3 here is CASSFLARVRNEQYF. CDR3 bases: TGTGCCAGCAGCTTTTTGGCCAGGGTACGAAACGAGCAGTACTTC.